These 30 T cell receptor beta chains were sequenced from one sample in a study of long-term antiretroviral therapy in people with HIV. Running of the v3.0 immunoSEQ assay took place at survey level. Using immunoSEQ multiplex PCR, the repertoire was profiled, and TCRdb retains in-frame clones only, with some absent. Found here are around 21,000 clones, 84% of them singletons; the top ten hold 3.5% to 5%. The sample consisted of unsorted PBMCs, taken 5.9 years after starting antiretroviral therapy. The receptors originated from a man younger than 45 with HIV.

This clone turned up a few times. The rearrangement joins TRBV6-5 to TRBJ2-7, with unresolved D. Germline V gives CDR1 MNHEY, CDR2 SVGAGI. The CDR3 covers 12 residues. The germline V and J ends were trimmed by 4 bases and 5 bases, with 9 bases remaining between them. The CDR3: CASSWGTNEQYF. CDR3 coding DNA: TGTGCCAGCAGTTGGGGTACCAACGAGCAGTACTTC.

J is TRBJ2-1 and V is TRBV7-2, with TRBD2 identical over 7 bases. The germline gives CDR1 SGHTA, CDR2 FQGNSA. CDR3 length equals 13 residues. V trimming: 8 bases; J trimming: 4 bases; junction bases outside the gene matches: 5. The DNA of the CDR3 is TGTGCCAGCCCCCACGGGGGGTACAATGAGCAGTTCTTC. Its translation is CASPHGGYNEQFF.

V usage is TRBV18 and J usage is TRBJ1-6; D is undetermined. Trimming stripped 2 bases from V and 5 bases from J, with 10 bases between. CDR3 size: 15 residues. Germline V lookup: CDR1 KGHSH, CDR2 LQKENI. In DNA, the CDR3 is TGTGCCAGCTCACCAGTGGACGGCCATAATTCACCCCTCCACTTT. Translation: CASSPVDGHNSPLHF.

In DNA, the CDR3 is TGCGCCAGCAGCCTCACCCCGCAGGGGGGGGGAGAGACCCAGTACTTC. It translates to CASSLTPQGGGETQYF. V is TRBV5-1 and J is TRBJ2-5; the D call may be TRBD1 or TRBD2 (7 bases each). The germline V and J ends were trimmed by 4 bases and 4 bases, with 20 bases remaining between them. CDR1 is SGHRS and CDR2 is YFSETQ in the germline V gene. CDR3 length: 16 residues.

This sequence joins TRBV5-5 and TRBJ2-2, with 9 bases lining up with TRBD1. Germline V CDR1 and CDR2: SGHKS, YYEKEE (reference sequence). CDR3 size: 17 residues. The V gene end was trimmed by 3 bases and the J gene end by 0 bases; junction bases not matched to a gene: 6. CDR3 sequence (DNA): TGTGCCAGCAGCTCGGGACAGGGAACGTCGAACACCGGGGAGCTGTTTTTT. Its protein is CASSSGQGTSNTGELFF.

This clone was seen only once. This chain connects TRBV30 to TRBJ2-5, with 11 bases matching TRBD1. Trimming at V came to 5 bases and at J to 4 bases, leaving 6 bases not matched to a gene. Germline V gene data show CDR1 as GTSNPN and CDR2 as SVGIG (reference sequence). This CDR3 is 14 amino acids long. The CDR3 loop reads CAWEGQGDGETQYF. In DNA, the CDR3 is TGTGCCTGGGAGGGACAGGGGGACGGAGAGACCCAGTACTTC.

This chain connects TRBV28 to TRBJ1-4; 8 bases are shared with TRBD1. The V gene end was trimmed by 8 bases and the J gene end by 5 bases; junction bases not matched to a gene: 4. Germline loops: CDR1 MDHEN, CDR2 SYDVKM. This CDR3 spans 13 amino acids. For the CDR3, the DNA is TGTGCCAGCGTACAGGGGGGAAATGAAAAACTGTTTTTT. This sequence encodes CASVQGGNEKLFF. The full variable domain, its missing parts supplied by reference TRBV28 and TRBJ1-4, is DVKVTQSSRYLVKRTGEKVFLECVQDMDHENMFWYRQDPGLGLRLIYFSYDVKMKEKGDIPEGYSVSREKKERFSLILESASTNQTSMYLCASVQGGNEKLFFGSGTQLSVL.

The chain recombines TRBV5-5 with TRBJ1-1, with D possibly TRBD1 on 5 matching bases. V lost 2 bases and J 0 bases, leaving 8 bases between the germline ends. The CDR3 contains 14 residues. Germline lookup yields CDR1 SGHKS and CDR2 YYEKEE (reference sequence). The CDR3 DNA follows: TGTGCCAGCAGCTTACAGGTCATGAACACTGAAGCTTTCTTT. This translates into CASSLQVMNTEAFF.

The V call is TRBV19, the J call TRBJ1-1; D unclear. The ends were cut back, 10 bases at V and 1 base at J, with 13 bases in the middle. The CDR3 consists of 13 residues. From germline, CDR1 is LNHDA and CDR2 SQIVND (reference sequence). CDR3 loop: CATKGGWNTEAFF. The CDR3 DNA reads as TGTGCCACTAAAGGAGGTTGGAACACTGAAGCTTTCTTT.

The V gene is TRBV19, the J gene TRBJ2-1; D not resolved. Deletions cut 5 bases from V and 4 bases from J, with 15 bases between. Germline assignment: CDR1 LNHDA and CDR2 SQIVND (reference sequence). The CDR3 contains 15 residues. The CDR3 DNA follows: TGTGCCAGTAGTCCCCGGCTAGAACCTTACAATGAGCAGTTCTTC. Protein product: CASSPRLEPYNEQFF. Based on the CDR3 plus reference TRBV19 and TRBJ2-1, the full variable domain is DGGITQSPKYLFRKEGQNVTLSCEQNLNHDAMYWYRQDPGQGLRLIYYSQIVNDFQKGDIAEGYSVSREKKESFPLTVTSAQKNPTAFYLCASSPRLEPYNEQFFGPGTRLTVL.

This clone has a single count. The chain links TRBV30 to TRBJ2-5, with TRBD2 identical over 8 bases. V gave up 1 base and J gave up 2 bases; unmatched junction bases: 3. The CDR3 runs to 14 residues. Germline CDR1 reads GTSNPN; CDR2 reads SVGIG (reference sequence). This CDR3 is CAWSGLAIQETQYF. The CDR3 DNA follows: TGTGCCTGGAGTGGACTAGCGATACAAGAGACCCAGTACTTC.

The chain links TRBV29-1 to TRBJ2-3, with D uncertain. Germline-derived CDR1 and CDR2 are SQVTM and ANQGSEA. Trimming removed 5 bases from V and 2 bases from J, with 11 bases in between. This CDR3 has 13 amino acids. For the CDR3, the DNA is TGCAGCGTTTCGACTGATCACACAGATACGCAGTATTTT. Translated: CSVSTDHTDTQYF.

The V and J genes are TRBV5-1 and TRBJ2-5; 10 bases match TRBD2. The CDR3 spans 17 residues. The junction had 10 bases not matched to a gene; V was cut back by 0 bases and J by 5 bases. Germline V gene data show CDR1 as SGHRS and CDR2 as YFSETQ. The CDR3 region has the DNA TGCGCCAGCAGCTTGGCCACCAGCGGGGGGGCCAGGGAGACCCAGTACTTC. It yields the protein CASSLATSGGARETQYF.

The chain carries TRBV6-6 and TRBJ2-3; D gene ambiguous. CDR1 MNHNY and CDR2 SVGAGI come from the germline V gene (reference sequence). CDR3 length: 13 amino acids. Trimming cost V 2 bases and J 6 bases, with 9 bases left between them. CDR3 in DNA: TGTGCCAGCAGTTACCGGGCCGGGGATACGCAGTATTTT. This sequence encodes CASSYRAGDTQYF.

The gene calls are TRBV7-2 and TRBJ2-1; 9 bases are a match to TRBD2. J was trimmed by 9 bases and V by 1 base; bases with no gene match: 7. The germline V gene encodes CDR1 SGHTA and CDR2 FQGNSA. The CDR3 consists of 15 residues. CDR3 region: CASSLGLAGKLEQFF. The CDR3 DNA reads TGTGCCAGCAGCTTAGGGCTAGCGGGGAAACTTGAGCAGTTCTTC.

This chain links TRBV19 with TRBJ2-7, with D unclear. Trimming left V 6 bases short and J 2 bases short, with 14 bases between. CDR3 length: 14 residues. From germline, CDR1 is LNHDA and CDR2 SQIVND (reference sequence). In DNA, the CDR3 is TGTGCCAGTAGCTCCACACTAAACGCCTACGAGCAGTACTTC. The encoded protein is CASSSTLNAYEQYF.

V and J are TRBV7-6 and TRBJ2-1, with TRBD2 identical over 10 bases. Per the germline V gene, CDR1 is SGHVS and CDR2 is FNYEAQ. The CDR3 contains 15 residues. The V gene end was trimmed by 3 bases and the J gene end by 4 bases; junction bases not matched to a gene: 3. The CDR3 DNA sequence: TGTGCCAGCAGCTTTCTAGCGGGAGCTTACAATGAGCAGTTCTTC. This translates into CASSFLAGAYNEQFF. Complete variable domain (other parts from reference TRBV7-6 and TRBJ2-1): GAGVSQSPRYKVTKRGQDVALRCDPISGHVSLYWYRQALGQGPEFLTYFNYEAQQDKSGLPNDRFSAERPEGSISTLTIQRTEQRDSAMYRCASSFLAGAYNEQFFGPGTRLTVL.

The CDR3 sequence: CASSETGLAKNIQYF. CDR3 sequence (DNA): TGTGCCAGCAGTGAAACCGGCCTAGCCAAAAACATTCAGTACTTC. The gene calls are TRBV6-1 and TRBJ2-4; D ambiguous. V was pared by 2 bases and J by 0 bases, with 8 bases between. Germline V gene sequence: CDR1 MNHNS, CDR2 SASEGT. This CDR3 region has 15 residues.

V usage is TRBV6-5 and J usage is TRBJ2-1, with TRBD2 matching over 9 bases. The germline V gene encodes CDR1 MNHEY and CDR2 SVGAGI. This CDR3 has 14 amino acids. J was trimmed by 12 bases and V by 0 bases; bases with no gene match: 6. The CDR3 sequence: CASSYSRGRAGQFF. The DNA of the CDR3 is TGTGCCAGCAGTTACTCCCGCGGGAGGGCCGGGCAGTTCTTC.

The chain has TRBV7-2 and TRBJ2-5; 7 positions agree with TRBD2. There are 16 residues in the CDR3. The junction had 7 bases not matched to a gene; V was cut back by 2 bases and J by 1 base. The germline gives CDR1 SGHTA, CDR2 FQGNSA. In DNA, the CDR3 is TGTGCCAGCAGCTTAAGGGCGGGGGTTCTCCAAGAGACCCAGTACTTC. This translates into CASSLRAGVLQETQYF.

DNA for the CDR3: TGTGCCAGCAGTTTCCGTAGCGGGCCCCACACCGGGGAGCTGTTTTTT. Protein sequence: CASSFRSGPHTGELFF. This sequence joins TRBV27 and TRBJ2-2; 7 bases are a match to TRBD2. The CDR3 totals 16 residues. Trimming took 3 bases from V and 3 from J; bases not matched to a gene: 7. Looked up from germline, CDR1 is MNHEY and CDR2 is SMNVEV (reference sequence).

The rearrangement joins TRBV7-2 to TRBJ2-1; D may be TRBD2 (5 bases). The CDR3 has 13 residues. The V and J ends lost 7 bases and 10 bases respectively, with 17 bases between them. Germline V gene data show CDR1 as SGHTA and CDR2 as FQGNSA. The CDR3 coding sequence is TGTGCCAGCAACCTCGACGGCGGGCGGGAGCAGTTCTTC. It is translated as CASNLDGGREQFF.

The chain carries TRBV5-6 and TRBJ2-7; 7 positions agree with TRBD2. There are 15 residues in the CDR3. Per germline, CDR1 SGHDT and CDR2 YYEEEE. V was pared by 0 bases and J by 6 bases, with 9 bases of the junction left unmatched. The CDR3 DNA reads TGTGCCAGCAGCTTGGGGGCGGGAGACCATACCGAGCAGTACTTC. Protein sequence: CASSLGAGDHTEQYF. Full variable domain (missing parts from reference TRBV5-6 and TRBJ2-7): DAGVTQSPTHLIKTRGQQVTLRCSPKSGHDTVSWYQQALGQGPQFIFQYYEEEERQRGNFPDRFSGHQFPNYSSELNVNALLLGDSALYLCASSLGAGDHTEQYFGPGTRLTVT.

This clone has only one observation. J is TRBJ1-1 and V is TRBV20-1; D remains unclear. The CDR3 has 11 residues. Trimming removed 3 bases from V and 5 bases from J, with 7 bases in between. In germline, CDR1 is DFQATT, CDR2 SNEGSKA (reference sequence). The CDR3 DNA follows: TGCAGTGCTAGGTCTGTGACTGAAGCTTTCTTT. It specifies CSARSVTEAFF.

This chain connects TRBV5-1 to TRBJ2-2, with 8 bases that match TRBD1. The length of the CDR3 is 16 residues. With 4 bases clipped from V and 3 bases from J, the junction kept 8 bases outside the gene matches. The germline V gene has CDR1 SGHRS and CDR2 YFSETQ. CDR3 nucleotide sequence: TGCGCCAGCAGCGGCGACAGGGGACCGGACACCGGGGAGCTGTTTTTT. Amino acids: CASSGDRGPDTGELFF.

Only one count was recorded for this clone. The chain is built from TRBV27 and TRBJ2-7, with 11 nucleotides matching TRBD2. V trimming: 6 bases; J trimming: 4 bases; junction bases outside the gene matches: 5. The CDR3 consists of 14 residues. Germline V lookup: CDR1 MNHEY, CDR2 SMNVEV (reference sequence). The CDR3 spells CASSELAGEYEQYF. The CDR3 coding sequence is TGTGCCAGCAGCGAACTAGCGGGAGAGTACGAGCAGTACTTC.

The gene calls are TRBV9 and TRBJ2-1; D perhaps matches TRBD2 (5 bases). V lost 0 bases to trimming and J lost 3 bases, with 7 bases between them. The germline V gene has CDR1 SGDLS and CDR2 YYNGEE. The CDR3 is 14 amino acids. The CDR3: CASSVGRGYNEQFF. DNA of the CDR3: TGTGCCAGCAGCGTAGGTCGGGGCTACAATGAGCAGTTCTTC.

The chain employs TRBV9 and TRBJ2-6; TRBD2 might be the D (5 bases). Trimming removed 3 bases from V and 4 bases from J, with 17 bases in between. Germline V CDR1 and CDR2: SGDLS, YYNGEE. This CDR3 is built from 17 residues. The CDR3 DNA follows: TGTGCCAGCAGCGGTTCCCAGTTCGGGAAAGGGGCCAACGTCCTGACTTTC. Translating it yields CASSGSQFGKGANVLTF.

This clone was seen only once. The chain couples TRBV6-1 to TRBJ1-2, with 8 nucleotides matching TRBD1. The V and J ends lost 2 bases and 8 bases, in that order; junction bases with no gene match: 4. The length of the CDR3 is 13 residues. The germline CDR1 and CDR2 sequences are MNHNS and SASEGT. CDR3 sequence: CASSEQGADGYTF. The CDR3 DNA follows: TGTGCCAGCAGTGAACAGGGGGCGGACGGCTACACCTTC.

This clone occurred a few times. CDR3 residues: CAWSLGFNEQFF. In DNA, the CDR3 is TGTGCCTGGAGTTTGGGGTTTAATGAGCAGTTCTTC. V usage is TRBV30 and J usage is TRBJ2-1; the D is unclear. From germline, CDR1 is GTSNPN and CDR2 SVGIG (reference sequence). This CDR3 is 12 amino acids long. V was shortened by 2 bases and J by 7 bases, with 9 bases between the two germline ends.